This TCR beta chain emerged from a study of blood T cell repertoires in COVID-19 (TCRdb year 2020). Concerning the study at large: Collaborator samples came from the United States, Italy and Spain and covered acute and convalescent phases of COVID-19. The prospective study material was composed of cDNA or gDNA derived from T cells, B-cell-depleted T cells, or PBMCs. The repertoires were released in a freely available public database intended as a resource for research on the immune response to SARS-CoV-2. Where available, HLA class I and class II types were obtained from metadata supplied by the sample provider rather than from assay-based typing. The dataset comprised deeply sampled blood TCRbeta repertoires from subjects exposed to, actively infected with, or recovered from COVID-19. Nearly every sample came with metadata listing a de-identified subject ID, COVID-19 status, age in years and sex. The samples were drawn from two sources: the first 160 participants of the ongoing ImmuneRACE study, and approximately 1,300 subjects contributed by 6 global collaborators.

With respect to this clone: Its cognate antigen has yet to be identified. No base-level quality is on record; no much larger clone is a single base apart.

TCRbeta CDR3 regions were amplified from genomic DNA using the immunoSEQ Assay, a bias-controlled multiplex PCR. In the source study's methods: Within the assay, amplification of reference gene primers was used to estimate how many nucleated cells each sample contained. To quantify the absolute abundance of each unique TCRbeta CDR3 rearrangement, sequence reads were collapsed and filtered. For each sample, productive Simpson clonality was calculated as the square root of Simpson's diversity index across productive rearrangements. The table was pulled from immuneACCESS by TCRdb, which kept in-frame rearrangements only. Such tables lose some clones; where checked, under half of the loss comes from unresolved V genes, and the rest has no known cause. V, J and clone size are taken as reported in that table, and D and trimming were inferred from the DNA itself. The sample table lists about 190,000 clones, roughly nine tenths of them with a count of one. The ten largest make up approximately 1% of the sample.

The collaborating institutions used their own protocols to collect whole blood in K2EDTA tubes. For TCRbeta analysis, collaborators shipped samples as frozen whole blood, isolated PBMCs, or DNA extracted from either of those sample types. Measured from the cysteine to the phenylalanine, the CDR3 is 12 residues long. Only the CDR3 part of the read is kept: 36 bases, read in frame from the first base. CDR1 and CDR2 are drawn from the germline V gene: SGHDT, YYEEEE. V ends up 5 bases short and J 7 bases short, with an unmatched junction base count of 4. Broader findings and caveats from the paper: How much clinical and demographic metadata was included differed by source and by participant, and the metadata was provided uncurated.

This chain is built from TRBV5-6 and TRBJ1-2; the central 8 bases match TRBD1. This TCR was recovered from a man in his thirties or forties with acute or convalescent COVID-19. The sample consisted of peripheral blood. The nucleotides read TGTGCCAGCAGTTCGGACAGGGTTGGCTACACCTTC. This is translated as CASSSDRVGYTF. Reference TRBV5-6 and TRBJ1-2 genes cover what lies past the CDR3, so the full variable domain is DAGVTQSPTHLIKTRGQQVTLRCSPKSGHDTVSWYQQALGQGPQFIFQYYEEEERQRGNFPDRFSGHQFPNYSSELNVNALLLGDSALYLCASSSDRVGYTFGSGTRLTVV.